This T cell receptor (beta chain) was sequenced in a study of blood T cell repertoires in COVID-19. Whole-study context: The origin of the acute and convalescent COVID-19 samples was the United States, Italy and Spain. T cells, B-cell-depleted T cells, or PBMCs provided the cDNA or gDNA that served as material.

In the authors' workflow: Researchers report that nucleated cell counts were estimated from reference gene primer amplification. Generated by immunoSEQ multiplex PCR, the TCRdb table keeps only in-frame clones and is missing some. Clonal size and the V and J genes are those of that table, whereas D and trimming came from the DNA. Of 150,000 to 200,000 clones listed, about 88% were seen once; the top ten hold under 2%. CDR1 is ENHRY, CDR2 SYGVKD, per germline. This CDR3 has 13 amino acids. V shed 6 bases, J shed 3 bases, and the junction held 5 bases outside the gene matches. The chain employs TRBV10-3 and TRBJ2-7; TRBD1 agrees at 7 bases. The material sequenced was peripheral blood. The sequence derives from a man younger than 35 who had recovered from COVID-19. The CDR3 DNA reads TGTGCCATCAGCAGGGGGAGCCTCTACGAGCAGTACTTC. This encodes CAISRGSLYEQYF.